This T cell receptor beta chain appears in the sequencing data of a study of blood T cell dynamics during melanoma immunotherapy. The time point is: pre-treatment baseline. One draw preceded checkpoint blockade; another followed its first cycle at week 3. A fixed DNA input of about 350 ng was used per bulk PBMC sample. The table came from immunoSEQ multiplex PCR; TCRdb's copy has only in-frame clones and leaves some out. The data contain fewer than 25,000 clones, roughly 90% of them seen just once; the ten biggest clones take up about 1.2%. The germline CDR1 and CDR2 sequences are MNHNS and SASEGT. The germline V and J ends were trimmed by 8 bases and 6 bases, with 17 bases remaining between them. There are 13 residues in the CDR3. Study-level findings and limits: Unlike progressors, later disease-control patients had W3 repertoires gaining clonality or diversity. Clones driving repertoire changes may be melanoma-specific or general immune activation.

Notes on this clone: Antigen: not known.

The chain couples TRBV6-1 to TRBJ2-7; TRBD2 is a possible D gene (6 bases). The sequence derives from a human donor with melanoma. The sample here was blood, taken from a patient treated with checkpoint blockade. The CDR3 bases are TGTGCCAGCCGCCTGGGAGGCGCCTCCGAGCAGTACTTC. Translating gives CASRLGGASEQYF.